This TCR beta chain was sequenced in a study of blood T cell repertoires in COVID-19 (dated by TCRdb to between 2020 and 2021). With respect to the entire study: Collaborator samples came from the United States, Italy and Spain and covered acute and convalescent phases of COVID-19. The repertoires were released in a freely available public database meant as a resource for research on the immune response to SARS-CoV-2. The prospective study material was composed of cDNA or gDNA derived from T cells, B-cell-depleted T cells, or PBMCs. The sample metadata nearly always contained a de-identified subject ID, COVID-19 status, age in years and sex. Samples were obtained from the ongoing ImmuneRACE study (first 160 participants) and from 1,254 subjects provided by 6 global collaborators. The dataset comprised deeply sampled blood TCRbeta repertoires from subjects exposed to, actively infected with, or recovered from COVID-19. Where available, HLA class I and class II types were taken from metadata supplied by the sample provider and were not determined by assay-based typing. Summary of the overall study and its limitations: The quantity of clinical and demographic metadata differed by source and by participant and was supplied without curation.

Concerning this clone: Its recognized antigen is unknown. It has no much larger one-base neighbor in the sample; base qualities were not kept.

The CDR3 runs 11 amino acids, cysteine and phenylalanine included. The retained sequence is limited to the CDR3, 33 bases, with the frame set at the first base. Sequences MNHEY (CDR1) and SVGAGI (CDR2) are obtained from the germline V gene. The junction carries 9 bases between V and J, which are trimmed by 5 bases and 8 bases respectively. TCRbeta CDR3 regions were amplified from genomic DNA by means of the immunoSEQ Assay, a bias-controlled multiplex PCR. The paper's processing steps were these. Nucleated cell counts per sample were estimated from amplification of reference gene primers within the assay. Sequence reads were collapsed and filtered to measure the absolute abundance of every unique TCRbeta CDR3 rearrangement. For each sample, productive Simpson clonality was calculated as the square root of Simpson's diversity index across productive rearrangements. TCRdb obtained this table from immuneACCESS and retained in-frame rearrangements with V and J assigned. These tables miss some clones; where compared with another copy, unresolved V genes account for less than half of the shortfall, and the remainder is unexplained. V, J and clone size derive from that table, while D and trimming were established from the DNA sequence. The sample contains about 170,000 clones, around 77% of them found a single time. Around 2.8% of the sample is in the top ten clones.

Whole blood was collected in K2EDTA tubes by collaborating institutions according to the institutions' own protocols. For TCRbeta analysis, collaborators shipped samples as frozen whole blood, isolated PBMCs, or DNA extracted from either of those sample types. The source is a man between 65 and 85 years old with acute or convalescent COVID-19. The specimen was peripheral blood. Here the chain combines TRBV6-5 and TRBJ1-2, with TRBD1 perhaps the D gene, on 6 matching bases. CDR3 protein: CASSQGTGYTF. The nucleotide sequence reads as follows: TGTGCCAGCAGTCAGGGGACAGGCTACACCTTC.